This TCR beta chain comes out of a study of T cell responses to AZD1222 COVID-19 vaccine. Assay: immunoSEQ multiplex PCR; the TCRdb copy retains only in-frame clones and omits some. The sample includes under 150,000 clones, approximately 90% of them seen just once. Germline CDR1 and CDR2: SGHKS and YYEKEE (reference sequence). Trimming cost V 8 bases and J 0 bases, with 12 bases left between them. The CDR3 is 14 residues long. The specimen was peripheral blood, collected on day 0 of AZD1222 vaccination. V is TRBV5-5 and J is TRBJ1-5; D possibly corresponds to TRBD1 (6 bases). This sequence was found in an adult in good health. The CDR3: CASNKQGSNQPQHF. CDR3 coding DNA: TGTGCCAGTAACAAACAGGGTAGCAATCAGCCCCAGCATTTT.